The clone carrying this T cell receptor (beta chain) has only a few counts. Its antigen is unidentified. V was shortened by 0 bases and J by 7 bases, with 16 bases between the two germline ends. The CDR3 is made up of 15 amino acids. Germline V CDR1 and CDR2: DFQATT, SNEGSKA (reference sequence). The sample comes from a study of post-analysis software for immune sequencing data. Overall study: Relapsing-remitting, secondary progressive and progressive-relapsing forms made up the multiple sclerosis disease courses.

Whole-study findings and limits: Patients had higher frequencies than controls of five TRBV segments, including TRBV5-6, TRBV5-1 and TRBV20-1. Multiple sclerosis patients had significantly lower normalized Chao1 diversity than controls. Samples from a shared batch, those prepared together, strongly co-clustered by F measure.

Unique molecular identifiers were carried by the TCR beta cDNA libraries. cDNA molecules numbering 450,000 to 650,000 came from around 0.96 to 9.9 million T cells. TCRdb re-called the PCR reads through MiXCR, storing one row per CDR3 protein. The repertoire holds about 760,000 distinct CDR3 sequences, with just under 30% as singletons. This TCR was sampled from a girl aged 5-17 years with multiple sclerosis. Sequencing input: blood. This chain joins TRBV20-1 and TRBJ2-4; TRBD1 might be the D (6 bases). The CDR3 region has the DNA TGCAGTGCTAGAGATCAGGGGCCGCCCCGGAACATTCAGTACTTC. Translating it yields CSARDQGPPRNIQYF.